This T cell receptor beta chain was observed in a study of T cells in Graves' hyperthyroidism and ophthalmopathy (dated by TCRdb to the late 2010s). Notes on the research overall: Peripheral blood was collected at initial diagnosis, before any treatment. To identify distinguishing TCR V-J signatures, a discovery cohort of 95 to 100 patients was used, comprising approximately 40 with Graves' ophthalmopathy and around 57 with stable Graves' hyperthyroidism. Whether ophthalmopathy could be predicted prospectively was tested in an independent validation cohort made up of under 20 hyperthyroidism patients plus 17 patients who later progressed to ophthalmopathy. The 95 to 100 discovery patients were randomly split 7:3 into training and test sets. The study also compared thyroid tissue and blood T-cell repertoires from about six Graves' hyperthyroidism patients. Once sampling was done, hyperthyroidism patients were given methimazole at a starting dose of 30 mg daily, whereas ophthalmopathy patients were given high-dose intravenous methylprednisolone. TCR Vbeta CDR3 sequencing of 140 or so peripheral blood samples (43 ophthalmopathy, some 75 hyperthyroidism and 17 progressor patients) is reported in the paper.

Graves' hyperthyroidism was defined as stable when no progression to ophthalmopathy occurred over 18 months of follow-up. Hyperthyroidism patients were aged 18 to 65 years and newly diagnosed, with disease duration of less than 2 months. The study excluded patients with uncontrolled infections, other autoimmune diseases, pregnancy or lactation. Diagnoses were based on clinical symptoms, serum thyroxine and TRAb, thyroid ultrasound and orbital computed tomography. PBMCs were isolated from 7.5 to 10 ml of fresh peripheral blood by Ficoll-Paque density gradient centrifugation. Trizol reagent was used to extract total RNA, and RNA quality was then checked on an Agilent 2100 Bioanalyzer. Paper-wide results and their limitations: Most expanded thyroid clonotypes (frequency above 0.001) were also detected in blood, a finding suggesting that blood repertoires may reflect thyroid immune responses. In validation, the model predicted progression to ophthalmopathy a median of roughly 6.1 months before onset, with about 71% sensitivity and about 72% specificity. A 13 V-J signature model separated ophthalmopathy from stable hyperthyroidism, with 87.88% sensitivity and 81.08% specificity in cross-validation and 80%/75% in testing. Sample size was not statistically predetermined, and blinding of investigators to group allocation was not performed.

About this clonotype: There is no known antigen for this receptor. No quality values exist for individual bases; no much larger clone is one base distant.

The CDR3, from cysteine to phenylalanine, totals 16 residues. The read is trimmed to its CDR3 DNA, 48 bases read in frame from base 1. CDR1 and CDR2, looked up from the germline V gene (reference sequence), are DFQATT and SNEGSKA. V sheds 2 bases and J sheds 0 bases, leaving 14 bases between their ends. The TCR beta CDR3 regions were amplified from the RNA transcripts. The first round of RT-PCR for the TCR CDR3 was performed with the HTBI primer set and the Qiagen OneStep RT-PCR kit. A second multiplex PCR round built the libraries, followed by size selection and purification. Paired-end sequencing of the libraries was performed with 100 bp reads on an Illumina HiSeq2000. The authors' pipeline ran thus. SOAPnuke was used to process the raw data, throwing out any read that contained adapters or uncalled bases, had a mean Phred below 15, or lacked an exact constant-primer or identifier match. COPE v1.2.5 was used to merge the high-quality paired reads, and each unique nucleotide sequence was defined as a clonotype. MiTCR v1.1 was used to align clonotypes to the IMGT TRBV, TRBD and TRBJ reference segments. Analysis was restricted to V-J combinations with a frequency above 0.0001, which covered 99.2% of repertoires. The TCS score was defined as F50 (clonal expansion) divided by E x V (chaos), with BLOSUM62-based TCRdist calculated between CDR3 peptides within each V-J. Welch's t-statistics and random forest reduced roughly 500 V-J features to about 13, which were used in a naive Bayes classifier (R e1071). Starting from the raw public reads, TCRdb applied fastp trimming at Q25, assembled clones with MiXCR and retained in-frame beta chains. Each CDR3 protein appears once, grouped with its most common genes and DNA. V and J calls and clone size were set by TCRdb, not the authors. This sample is represented by about 400,000 distinct CDR3 sequences; under 15% of them were singletons. The ten largest clonotypes hold approximately 32% of the sample.

The sequence was obtained from a woman in her twenties or thirties with Graves' hyperthyroidism. Source material: blood. The receptor chain draws on TRBV20-1 and TRBJ1-5; a tentative D match to TRBD1 spans 6 bases. In nucleotide form, the sequence is TGCAGTGCTAGAAACATGGACAGCGATAGCAATCAGCCCCAGCATTTT. This is translated as CSARNMDSDSNQPQHF.